The rows below give T cell receptor beta chains drawn from one sample of a study of cytomegalovirus exposure and HLA in healthy donors. Only in-frame clones appear in the TCRdb table, and some are missing; sequencing was by immunoSEQ multiplex PCR. The table shows hundreds of thousands of clones, with about 80% occurring only once. Input material: PBMCs. These receptors were collected from a middle-aged man in good health and CMV-seronegative. CDR3s include the opening cysteine and the closing phenylalanine or tryptophan. The order of the fields is D gene, clone size, V gene, J gene, CDR3 DNA, CDR3 protein. D genes are given only for firm matches. Size values are once, few and many counts, or a class for expanded clones, and some rows have none.

>TRBD1|.|TRBV10-3|TRBJ1-3
TGTGCCATCAGTTTGGACAGGAGCTCTGGAAACACCATATATTTT
CAISLDRSSGNTIYF
>.|.|TRBV4-1|TRBJ2-7
TGCGCCAGCAGCCAAGATGAACCAGCCGCCGCGGGGGAGCAGTACTTC
CASSQDEPAAAGEQYF
>.|.|TRBV30|TRBJ2-7
TGTGCCTGGAGTGAGGCGGGGCCTTACTACGAGCAGTACTTC
CAWSEAGPYYEQYF
>.|.|TRBV2|TRBJ2-2
TGTGCCAGCAGTGCACGCGCGAACACCGGGGAGCTGTTTTTT
CASSARANTGELFF
>.|.|TRBV7-8|TRBJ2-1
TGTGCCAGCAGCTTTATTCGACCCGAGCGTGGTGAGCAGTTCTTC
CASSFIRPERGEQFF
>.|.|TRBV27|TRBJ1-3
TGTGCCAGCACCCTTGAGGGTTGCGAAAACACCATATATTTT
CASTLEGCENTIYF
>TRBD2|.|TRBV4-3|TRBJ2-2
TGCGCCAGCAGTCTGATTGGGGGGGCCGGGGAGCTGTTTTTT
CASSLIGGAGELFF
>TRBD1|.|TRBV7-9|TRBJ2-7
TGTGCCAGCAGCATCGACAGGGGACTCGCCTACGAGCAGTACTTC
CASSIDRGLAYEQYF
>.|few|TRBV27|TRBJ2-1
TGTGCCAGCGCCCTCGGACTTCCCGCGTCCAATGAGCAGTTCTTC
CASALGLPASNEQFF
>.|few|TRBV27|TRBJ1-5
TGTGCCAGCAGTTTCGGTCAGTTGGGAGCGCCCCAGCATTTT
CASSFGQLGAPQHF
>.|.|TRBV6-5|TRBJ1-3
TGTGCCAGCAGTTCAAGCATTACTGGAAACACCATATATTTT
CASSSSITGNTIYF
>.|once|TRBV28|TRBJ2-5
TGTGCCACCCGGGGCCAAGAGACCCAGTACTTC
CATRGQETQYF
>TRBD1|.|TRBV13|TRBJ2-7
TGTGCCAGCAGCTTAGGAGGACAGGGCTCCTACGAGCAGTACTTC
CASSLGGQGSYEQYF
>.|.|TRBV7-2|TRBJ2-6
TGTGCCAGCTACTCACCTTCTGGGGCCAACGTCCTGACTTTC
CASYSPSGANVLTF
>TRBD1|.|TRBV7-6|TRBJ2-1
TGTGCCAGCAGCCGCGGGTGGGGGACAGGATACAATGAGCAGTTCTTC
CASSRGWGTGYNEQFF
>TRBD2|.|TRBV7-7|TRBJ2-3
TGTGCCAGCAGCTTAGCGCGGGGGTGGCAGGAGGATACGCAGTATTTT
CASSLARGWQEDTQYF
>.|few|TRBV5-1|TRBJ1-2
TGCGCCAGCAGTATACAGGGCATCGGGGATGGCTACACCTTC
CASSIQGIGDGYTF
>.|.|TRBV27|TRBJ1-4
TGTGCCAGCAGTAGACAGTACCAGGGAGAAAAACTGTTTTTT
CASSRQYQGEKLFF
>TRBD1|.|TRBV9|TRBJ1-2
TGTGCCAGCAGCAAACACTCTGGACAGGGTTTAAACTATGGCTACACCTTC
CASSKHSGQGLNYGYTF
>TRBD2|.|TRBV7-2|TRBJ2-7
TGTGCCAGCAGCCAAGACCTGCGGGAGCTCGGCGAGCAGTACTTC
CASSQDLRELGEQYF
>TRBD1|.|TRBV10-3|TRBJ1-2
TGTGCCATCAGGAGGGACAGGAGGAGTGAAAGAGGCTACACCTTC
CAIRRDRRSERGYTF
>TRBD1|.|TRBV28|TRBJ1-3
TGTGCCAGCAGGGGACAGTCCGCGCGAGGCCTCTCTGGAAACACCATATATTTT
CASRGQSARGLSGNTIYF
>TRBD2|.|TRBV5-1|TRBJ2-2
TGCGCCAGCAGCTCGTTCCTTAGGGTAGCGGGGAACACGAACACCGGGGAGCTGTTTTTT
CASSSFLRVAGNTNTGELFF
>TRBD1|.|TRBV2|TRBJ1-1
TGTGCCAGCACCTGGACAGGGGGCGGCACTGAAGCTTTCTTT
CASTWTGGGTEAFF
>TRBD2|.|TRBV9|TRBJ2-2
TGTGCCAGCAGCACTAGCGGGGGGGCCGTGACCGGGGAGCTGTTTTTT
CASSTSGGAVTGELFF
>.|.|TRBV6-5|TRBJ1-2
TGTGCCAGCAGTTACCAGGACAGACGCTATGGCTACACCTTC
CASSYQDRRYGYTF
>.|.|TRBV10-3|TRBJ2-1
TGTGCCATCACTCCCCGGGACACCTCCGTTAATGAGCAGTTCTTC
CAITPRDTSVNEQFF
>TRBD2|few|TRBV7-9|TRBJ2-7
TGTGCCAGCAGCCCCCCCGGGGGGGATTCCTCCTACGAGCAGTACTTC
CASSPPGGDSSYEQYF
>TRBD1|.|TRBV11-3|TRBJ2-5
TGTGCCAGCAGCTTTGGGACAGAGGGAGAGACCCAGTACTTC
CASSFGTEGETQYF
>.|few|TRBV19|TRBJ1-5
TGTGCCAGTAGCGGACAGTCTTATCAGCCCCAGCATTTT
CASSGQSYQPQHF
>TRBD2|.|TRBV29-1|TRBJ2-7
TGCAGCGTTGACAGGGACTACGGGCAGTACTTC
CSVDRDYGQYF
>TRBD2|.|TRBV4-1|TRBJ2-1
TGCGCCAGCAGCCAAGGGACTAGCGGGGGCCTTGAGCAGTTCTTC
CASSQGTSGGLEQFF
>TRBD1|once|TRBV6-1|TRBJ1-5
TGTGCCAGCAGATTTGGGACAGTTGATCAGCCCCAGCATTTT
CASRFGTVDQPQHF
>TRBD1|.|TRBV4-3|TRBJ1-1
TGCGCCAGCAGCCAAGTCAACAGGGGGCGCCGGAACACTGAAGCTTTCTTT
CASSQVNRGRRNTEAFF
>TRBD2|.|TRBV7-8|TRBJ2-1
TGTGCCAGCAGCTCCAGCCTAGCGGGAGGGCTGAGTGAGCAGTTCTTC
CASSSSLAGGLSEQFF
>TRBD1|.|TRBV7-8|TRBJ2-1
TGTGCCAGCAGCTGGGGACAGGGTACCTACAATGAGCAGTTCTTC
CASSWGQGTYNEQFF
>.|.|TRBV6-6|TRBJ2-7
TGTGCCAGCAGTGGGGGACACCGAGAACTTTACGAGCAGTACTTC
CASSGGHRELYEQYF
>TRBD2|.|TRBV4-2|TRBJ2-5
TGTGCCAGCAGCCAATTCTCCGGGACTAGGGAAGAGACCCAGTACTTC
CASSQFSGTREETQYF
>.|.|TRBV5-4|TRBJ2-3
TGTGCCAGCAGCTGGGGTACTTCGGCAGGGGGGATAGATACGCAGTATTTT
CASSWGTSAGGIDTQYF
>TRBD2|.|TRBV2|TRBJ2-3
TGTGCCAGCAGCCTCCCCGGGACTAGCGGGAGTAATACAGATACGCAGTATTTT
CASSLPGTSGSNTDTQYF
>.|.|TRBV6-1|TRBJ2-1
TGTGCCAGCAGTGACAGGGTCCCCTACAATGAGCAGTTCTTC
CASSDRVPYNEQFF
>TRBD2|.|TRBV7-2|TRBJ2-3
TGTGCCAGCAGCATGGCGGGGGGGAATACGCAGTATTTT
CASSMAGGNTQYF
>TRBD2|.|TRBV19|TRBJ2-3
TGTGCCAGTGCCGGAGGACTAGTAACAGATACGCAGTATTTT
CASAGGLVTDTQYF
>.|.|TRBV19|TRBJ2-1
TGTGCCAGTAGTACGACGGACAGAATCTCCTACAATGAGCAGTTCTTC
CASSTTDRISYNEQFF
>.|.|TRBV5-4|TRBJ2-7
TGTGCCAGCAGCTCGACACCTTCCTACGAGCAGTACTTC
CASSSTPSYEQYF
>TRBD1|.|TRBV19|TRBJ2-2
TGTGCCAGTAGTATTTACGGGACAGGGAACACCGGGGAGCTGTTTTTT
CASSIYGTGNTGELFF
>.|.|TRBV5-6|TRBJ2-5
TGTGCCAGCAGACCTACAGGTGGGTCATTGGAGACCCAGTACTTC
CASRPTGGSLETQYF
>.|.|TRBV28|TRBJ2-7
TGTGCCAGCAGTTTGTGGCGGAAAACCTCCTACGAGCAGTACTTC
CASSLWRKTSYEQYF
>.|.|TRBV7-2|TRBJ1-6
TGTGCCAGCAGCTTAGAGAGGTTTGCTTCACCCCTCCACTTT
CASSLERFASPLHF
>.|.|TRBV4-2|TRBJ1-2
TGTGCCAGCAGCCCTTGGACCCACGGGGGATATGGCTACACCTTC
CASSPWTHGGYGYTF
>.|.|TRBV6-1|TRBJ1-2
TGTGCCAGGAGTCCGGGGGTTGGCTATGGCTACACCTTC
CARSPGVGYGYTF
>TRBD2|few|TRBV5-1|TRBJ2-2
TGCGCCAGCAGCTTTACGACTAGCGGGGGGCACGGGGAGCTGTTTTTT
CASSFTTSGGHGELFF
>TRBD1|.|TRBV11-1|TRBJ2-1
TGTGCCAGCAGCTTAGACAGGGGGGTGAGAGATGAGCAGTTCTTC
CASSLDRGVRDEQFF
>TRBD1|.|TRBV6-1|TRBJ1-6
TGTGCCAGCACCCGACAGGGTTATAATTCACCCCTCCACTTT
CASTRQGYNSPLHF
>.|few|TRBV4-3|TRBJ1-4
TGCGCCAGCAGCCCGGAGGGAACAGGAGATGAAAAACTGTTTTTT
CASSPEGTGDEKLFF
>.|.|TRBV9|TRBJ1-1
TGTGCCAGCAGCGTAGGGGGAGAGGGCACTGAAGCTTTCTTT
CASSVGGEGTEAFF
>TRBD2|.|TRBV9|TRBJ2-3
TGTGCCAGCAGCGTAGGGGCTAGCGGGGCGGATACGCAGTATTTT
CASSVGASGADTQYF
>.|.|TRBV4-3|TRBJ1-6
TGCGCCAGCAGCCAAGATTTTGGCGGAGCCGGGGATTCACCCCTCCACTTT
CASSQDFGGAGDSPLHF
>TRBD2|.|TRBV18|TRBJ2-5
TGTGCCAGCTCATCCGGGGGAGGGGAGACCCAGTACTTC
CASSSGGGETQYF